The 2 T cell receptor beta chains given below trace back to one sample, sequenced in a study of human T cells and chemical hapten exposure. TCRdb used MiXCR to reprocess the RACE reads, holding one entry per CDR3 protein. Of under 100,000 distinct CDR3 sequences listed, about an eighth were seen once; the top ten hold 3% to 4%. Time point denoted: patch test 2, 6 weeks after DPC sensitization. Treatment: therapeutic diphenylcyclopropenone sensitization with weekly scalp DPC. The specimen comprised whole blood, sampled in connection with sensitization to the hapten diphenylcyclopropenone (DPC). These receptors all stem from a woman aged 40-49 years with alopecia areata. Some clones in this sample may be carry-over from other donors' samples.

This clonotype has ten or more counts. The chain uses TRBV29-1 and TRBJ2-7; D possibly matches TRBD1 or TRBD2 (5 bases each). This CDR3 spans 15 amino acids. The germline V and J ends were trimmed by 5 bases and 2 bases, with 19 bases remaining between them. In germline, CDR1 is SQVTM, CDR2 ANQGSEA. The DNA for the CDR3 is TGCAGCGTTTTGGACCTCCGGGACGTCGCCTACGAGCAGTACTTC. It is translated as CSVLDLRDVAYEQYF.

This clonotype was recorded a few times. The chain links TRBV6-2 or TRBV6-3 to TRBJ2-2; maybe TRBD1 (5 bases). The CDR3 covers 13 residues. Germline values: CDR1 MNHEY, CDR2 SVGEGT. Trimming pared 8 bases from V and 2 bases from J, leaving 9 bases between. The DNA of the CDR3 is TGTGCCAGCGGACAAACCAACACCGGGGAGCTGTTTTTT. Translation gives CASGQTNTGELFF.